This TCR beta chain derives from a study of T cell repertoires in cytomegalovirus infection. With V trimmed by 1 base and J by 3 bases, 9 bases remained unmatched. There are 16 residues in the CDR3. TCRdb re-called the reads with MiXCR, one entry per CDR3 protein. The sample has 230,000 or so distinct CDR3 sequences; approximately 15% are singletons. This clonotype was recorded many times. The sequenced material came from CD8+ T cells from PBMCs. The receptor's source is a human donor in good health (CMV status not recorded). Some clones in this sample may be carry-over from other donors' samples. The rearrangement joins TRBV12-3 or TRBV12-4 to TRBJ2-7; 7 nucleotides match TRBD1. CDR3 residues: CASSLDTGEIDYEQYF. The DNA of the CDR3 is TGTGCCAGCAGTTTAGATACAGGGGAGATTGACTACGAGCAGTACTTC.